Described below is a single T cell receptor beta chain sequence and its context. Original processing methods: Amplification of reference gene primers provided the estimated nucleated cell counts. Sequencing was performed with immunoSEQ multiplex PCR; in TCRdb, only in-frame clones are kept and a portion is missing. V, J and clone size are taken as reported in that table, and D and trimming were inferred from the DNA itself. In the table there are under 85,000 clones, 90% of which are singletons. The data derive from a study of blood T cell repertoires in COVID-19. Study at large: Samples of COVID-19 (acute and convalescent) were obtained from the United States, Italy and Spain. PBMCs, B-cell-depleted T cells, or T cells were the source of the cDNA or gDNA that made up the material.

This CDR3 has 14 amino acids. Germline CDR1 reads MNHEY; CDR2 reads SMNVEV (reference sequence). Trimming removed 5 bases from V and 3 bases from J; junction bases left unmatched: 6. The chain couples TRBV27 to TRBJ2-7; TRBD1 matches 8 bases. This TCR derives from a man in his forties or fifties with acute or convalescent COVID-19. Sequencing used peripheral blood. CDR3 residues: CASSQGTGRYEQYF. Here the CDR3 DNA reads TGTGCCAGCAGTCAAGGGACAGGACGCTACGAGCAGTACTTC.